This T cell receptor beta chain is drawn from a study of beta chain features in type 1 diabetes. TCRB transcripts that were expressed got sequenced, as all of the isolated RNA had been reverse transcribed. The protocol was immunoSEQ multiplex PCR, while the TCRdb copy is restricted to in-frame clones and leaves out a portion. In the table there are about 240,000 clones, approximately 15% of which are singletons. General observations from the study: Type 1 diabetes patients had moderately but significantly shorter TCRB CDR3s in all four CD4+ subsets.

To note about this clone: As yet, its antigen is unknown.

CDR1 SNHLY and CDR2 FYNNEI come from the germline V gene. Deletions cut 3 bases from V and 2 bases from J, with 10 bases between. The CDR3 consists of 15 residues. The specimen sequenced was naive CD4+ T cells from blood. The chain employs TRBV2 and TRBJ2-2; D may be TRBD2 (6 bases). The receptor was derived from a man in his thirties or forties with type 1 diabetes. As DNA, the CDR3 is TGTGCCAGCAGTGAGGGACTCCCTAACACCGGGGAGCTGTTTTTT. It specifies CASSEGLPNTGELFF.